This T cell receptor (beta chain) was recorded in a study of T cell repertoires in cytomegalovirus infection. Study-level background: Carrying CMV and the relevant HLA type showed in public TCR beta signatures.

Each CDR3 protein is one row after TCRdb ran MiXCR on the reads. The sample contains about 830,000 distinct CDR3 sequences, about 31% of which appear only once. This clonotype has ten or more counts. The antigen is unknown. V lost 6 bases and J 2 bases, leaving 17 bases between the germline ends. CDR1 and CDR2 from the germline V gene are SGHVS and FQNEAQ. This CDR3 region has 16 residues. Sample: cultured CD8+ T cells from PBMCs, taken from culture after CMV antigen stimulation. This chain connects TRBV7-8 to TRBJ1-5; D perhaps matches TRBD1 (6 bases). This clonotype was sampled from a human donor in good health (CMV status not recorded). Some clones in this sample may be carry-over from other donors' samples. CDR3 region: CASSSLRGGRNQPQHF. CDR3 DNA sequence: TGTGCCAGCAGTTCCCTTAGAGGGGGGCGCAATCAGCCCCAGCATTTT.